The sequence of this T cell receptor beta chain was determined in a study of blood T cells in healthy people across ages. Sample-barcoded 5' priming and a J-beta primer mix drove a second PCR of roughly 6 to 12 cycles. TCRdb reprocessed the 5' RACE reads with MiXCR, giving one entry per CDR3 protein. The table shows 850,000 to 1,300,000 distinct CDR3 sequences, with under 45% occurring only once. The table lists this clonotype with a few counts. Its specificity is unknown. Germline V gene sequence: CDR1 MDHEN, CDR2 SYDVKM. The CDR3 covers 13 residues. Findings and caveats of the study: Unsorted PBMC input precluded a conclusive naive versus antigen-experienced comparison. With age, beta diversity per million T cells declined roughly linearly, significantly by over 35. Estimates of total diversity, which came from one million sequenced T cells, were considered to be underestimates.

Donation came from healthy Caucasian individuals in Russia who were aged about 6 to 95. The source material was blood. V usage is TRBV28 and J usage is TRBJ2-4; no clear D gene. With the DNA end fitting TRBJ2-7 better, the J assignment may be wrong. This sequence originates from a woman aged 55-69 years in good health. The CDR3 nucleotides are TGTGCCAGCAGTTTTCCGGACTCCTACGAGCAGTACTTC. Residues: CASSFPDSYEQYF.